The sequence of this TCR beta chain was determined in a study of T cell responses to AZD1222 COVID-19 vaccine. Assay: immunoSEQ multiplex PCR; the TCRdb copy retains only in-frame clones and omits some. The data hold some 120,000 clones, with about 90% observed a single time. The length of the CDR3 is 12 residues. V gave up 9 bases and J gave up 2 bases, with 10 bases separating them. Per germline, CDR1 LNHDA and CDR2 SQIVND (reference sequence). The material was peripheral blood, obtained on day 0 of AZD1222 vaccination. The chain has TRBV19 and TRBJ2-5; perhaps D is TRBD1 or TRBD2 (6 bases each). The receptor was derived from an adult in good health. The CDR3 coding sequence is TGTGCCAGCCGGAGGGGGCAAGAGACCCAGTACTTC. This encodes CASRRGQETQYF. Drawing the rest from reference TRBV19 and TRBJ2-5, the complete variable domain is DGGITQSPKYLFRKEGQNVTLSCEQNLNHDAMYWYRQDPGQGLRLIYYSQIVNDFQKGDIAEGYSVSREKKESFPLTVTSAQKNPTAFYLCASRRGQETQYFGPGTRLLVL.